Below are 3 T cell receptor beta chains sequenced from a single sample in a study of blood T cells in healthy people across ages. Through a sample-barcoded 5' primer and a J-beta primer mix, a second PCR was run for roughly 7 to 12 cycles. TCRdb reprocessed the 5' RACE reads with MiXCR, giving one entry per CDR3 protein. The sample contains about a million distinct CDR3 sequences, about two fifths of which appear only once. Sequenced: blood. The source of these receptors is a young man in good health.

This clonotype was counted between two and nine times. The gene calls are TRBV20-1 and TRBJ2-5; TRBD1 is a possible D gene (6 bases). CDR1 and CDR2 (germline): DFQATT, SNEGSKA (reference sequence). Trimming cost V 0 bases and J 3 bases, with 14 bases left between them. This CDR3 comprises 15 residues. The CDR3: CSARDPYRAKETQYF. The CDR3 region has the DNA TGCAGTGCTAGAGATCCGTACAGGGCCAAAGAGACCCAGTACTTC.

A word on this clonotype: The junction shows a germline mismatch at one end, possibly a read error. The J gene is TRBJ2-3, the V gene TRBV11-2; D unclear. CDR3 length equals 16 residues. CDR1 is SGHAT and CDR2 is FQNNGV in the germline V gene. For the CDR3, the DNA is TGCGCCAGCAACCCGACCCCCCGGCGCAGCACAGATACGCAGTATTTT. Amino acids: CASNPTPRRSTDTQYF.

The chain couples TRBV2 to TRBJ1-5; TRBD1 agrees at 8 bases. The CDR3 consists of 14 residues. J gave up 7 bases and V 3 bases, and 5 bases lay outside the gene matches. Germline V gene data show CDR1 as SNHLY and CDR2 as FYNNEI. The CDR3 sequence: CASSDQGAKQPQHF. The DNA for the CDR3 is TGTGCCAGCAGTGATCAGGGGGCGAAACAGCCCCAGCATTTT. The full variable domain, with the rest looked up from reference TRBV2 and TRBJ1-5, is EPEVTQTPSHQVTQMGQEVILRCVPISNHLYFYWYRQILGQKVEFLVSFYNNEISEKSEIFDDQFSVERPDGSNFTLKIRSTKLEDSAMYFCASSDQGAKQPQHFGDGTRLSIL.